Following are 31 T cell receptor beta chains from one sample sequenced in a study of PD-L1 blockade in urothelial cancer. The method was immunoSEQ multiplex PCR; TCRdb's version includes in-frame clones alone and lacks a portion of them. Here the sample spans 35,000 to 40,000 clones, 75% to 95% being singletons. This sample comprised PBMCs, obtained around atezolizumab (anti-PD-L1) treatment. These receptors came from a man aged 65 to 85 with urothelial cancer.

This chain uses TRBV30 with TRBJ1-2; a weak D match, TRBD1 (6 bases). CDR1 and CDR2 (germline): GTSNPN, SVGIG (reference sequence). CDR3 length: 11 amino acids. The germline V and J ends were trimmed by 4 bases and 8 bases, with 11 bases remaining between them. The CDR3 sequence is CAWNAGAGYTF. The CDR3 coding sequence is TGTGCCTGGAATGCAGGGGCCGGCTACACCTTC.

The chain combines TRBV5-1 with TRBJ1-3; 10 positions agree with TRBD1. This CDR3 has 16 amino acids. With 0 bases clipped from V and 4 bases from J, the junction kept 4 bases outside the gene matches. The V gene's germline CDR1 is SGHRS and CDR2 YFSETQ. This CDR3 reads CASSLGQGAQGNTIYF. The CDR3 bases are TGCGCCAGCAGCTTGGGACAGGGGGCGCAGGGAAACACCATATATTTT.

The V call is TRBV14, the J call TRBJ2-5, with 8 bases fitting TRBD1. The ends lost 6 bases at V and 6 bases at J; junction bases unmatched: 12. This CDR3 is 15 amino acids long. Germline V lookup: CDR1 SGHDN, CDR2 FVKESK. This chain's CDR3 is CASSPNLGQGQTQYF. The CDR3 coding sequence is TGTGCCAGCAGTCCAAACCTCGGACAGGGTCAGACCCAGTACTTC.

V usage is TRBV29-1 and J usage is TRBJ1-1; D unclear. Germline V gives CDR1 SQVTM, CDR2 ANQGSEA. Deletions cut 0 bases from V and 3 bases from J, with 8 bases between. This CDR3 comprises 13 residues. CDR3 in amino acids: CSVEETGDTEAFF. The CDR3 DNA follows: TGCAGCGTTGAAGAAACCGGAGACACTGAAGCTTTCTTT.

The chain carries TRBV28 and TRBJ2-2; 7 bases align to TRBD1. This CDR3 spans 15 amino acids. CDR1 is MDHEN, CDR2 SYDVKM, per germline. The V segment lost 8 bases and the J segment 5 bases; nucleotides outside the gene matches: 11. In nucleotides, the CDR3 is TGTGCCAGCCAACCGACAGGGCTAAAAACCGGGGAGCTGTTTTTT. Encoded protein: CASQPTGLKTGELFF.

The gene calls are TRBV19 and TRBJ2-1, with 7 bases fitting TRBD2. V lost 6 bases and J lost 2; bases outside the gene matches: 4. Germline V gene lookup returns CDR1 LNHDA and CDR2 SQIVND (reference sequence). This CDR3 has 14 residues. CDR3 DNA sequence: TGTGCCAGTAGGGGGGGGGAGGCCTACAATGAGCAGTTCTTC. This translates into CASRGGEAYNEQFF.

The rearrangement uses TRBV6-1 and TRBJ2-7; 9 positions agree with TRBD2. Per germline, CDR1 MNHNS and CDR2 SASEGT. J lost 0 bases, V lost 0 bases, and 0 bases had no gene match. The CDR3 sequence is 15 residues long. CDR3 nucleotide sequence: TGTGCCAGCAGTGAAGCTAGCGGGAGCTCCTACGAGCAGTACTTC. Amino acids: CASSEASGSSYEQYF.

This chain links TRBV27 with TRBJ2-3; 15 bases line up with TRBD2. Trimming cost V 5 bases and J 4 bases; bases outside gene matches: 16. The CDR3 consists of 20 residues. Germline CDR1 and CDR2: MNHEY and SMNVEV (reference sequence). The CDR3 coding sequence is TGTGCCAGCAGTCGACGCCCTCGGGGACTAGCGGGAGGTCGCCCAGATACGCAGTATTTT. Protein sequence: CASSRRPRGLAGGRPDTQYF.

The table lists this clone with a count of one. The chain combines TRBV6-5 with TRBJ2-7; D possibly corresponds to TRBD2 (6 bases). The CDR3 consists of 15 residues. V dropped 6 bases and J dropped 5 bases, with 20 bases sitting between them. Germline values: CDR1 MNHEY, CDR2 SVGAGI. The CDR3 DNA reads TGTGCCAGCAGGCGTAGACTAGGACTTTGGGACGAGCAGTACTTC. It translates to CASRRRLGLWDEQYF.

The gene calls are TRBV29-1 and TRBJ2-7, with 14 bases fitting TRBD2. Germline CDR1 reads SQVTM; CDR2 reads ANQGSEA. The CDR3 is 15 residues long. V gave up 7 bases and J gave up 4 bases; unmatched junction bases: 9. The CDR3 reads CSATGTSGSTYEQYF. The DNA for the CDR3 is TGCAGCGCCACCGGGACTAGCGGGAGTACGTACGAGCAGTACTTC.

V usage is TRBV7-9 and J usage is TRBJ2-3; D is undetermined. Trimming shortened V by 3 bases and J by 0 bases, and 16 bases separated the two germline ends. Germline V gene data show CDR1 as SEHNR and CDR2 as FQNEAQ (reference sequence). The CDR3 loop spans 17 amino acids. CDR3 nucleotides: TGTGCCAGCAGCTTGGTAGACTTGATTACTAGCACAGATACGCAGTATTTT. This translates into CASSLVDLITSTDTQYF.

The CDR3 spells CASSHVGTGGAEAFF. Written as DNA, the CDR3 is TGTGCCAGCAGCCATGTAGGGACAGGGGGAGCTGAAGCTTTCTTT. This sequence joins TRBV4-2 and TRBJ1-1; 11 nucleotides agree with TRBD1. V gave up 3 bases and J gave up 6 bases; unmatched junction bases: 6. This CDR3 has 15 residues. Germline V gene data show CDR1 as LGHNA and CDR2 as YNFKEQ.

The CDR3: CASTSQGAAYNEQFF. DNA for the CDR3: TGTGCCAGCACCTCACAGGGTGCCGCCTACAATGAGCAGTTCTTC. This chain links TRBV2 with TRBJ2-1; maybe TRBD1 (6 bases). Trimming left V 7 bases short and J 2 bases short, with 15 bases between. Germline lookup yields CDR1 SNHLY and CDR2 FYNNEI. The CDR3 length is 15 residues.

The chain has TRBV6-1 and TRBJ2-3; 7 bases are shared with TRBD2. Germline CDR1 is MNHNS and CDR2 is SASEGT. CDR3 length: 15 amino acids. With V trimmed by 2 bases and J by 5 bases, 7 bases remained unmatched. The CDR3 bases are TGTGCCAGCAGTGAAAGGTGGGAGGGGAGAGATACGCAGTATTTT. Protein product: CASSERWEGRDTQYF.

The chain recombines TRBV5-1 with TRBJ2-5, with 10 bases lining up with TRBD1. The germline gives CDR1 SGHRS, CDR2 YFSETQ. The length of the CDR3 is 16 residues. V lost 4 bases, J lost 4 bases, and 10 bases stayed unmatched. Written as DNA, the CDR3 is TGCGCCAGCAGCACACAGGGACAGGGGTTAGGAGAGACCCAGTACTTC. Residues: CASSTQGQGLGETQYF.

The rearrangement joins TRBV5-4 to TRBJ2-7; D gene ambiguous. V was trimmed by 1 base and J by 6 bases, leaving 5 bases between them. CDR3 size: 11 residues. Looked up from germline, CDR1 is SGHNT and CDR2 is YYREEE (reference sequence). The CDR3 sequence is CASSLSSEQYF. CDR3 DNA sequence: TGTGCCAGCAGCTTGAGCTCCGAGCAGTACTTC.

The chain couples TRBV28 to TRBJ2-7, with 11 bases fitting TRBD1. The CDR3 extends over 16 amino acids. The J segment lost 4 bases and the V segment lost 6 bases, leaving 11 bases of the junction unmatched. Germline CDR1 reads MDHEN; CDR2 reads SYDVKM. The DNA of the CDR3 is TGTGCCAGCAGGATAAGGTCCGGGACAGGGGGTTACGAGCAGTACTTC. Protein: CASRIRSGTGGYEQYF.

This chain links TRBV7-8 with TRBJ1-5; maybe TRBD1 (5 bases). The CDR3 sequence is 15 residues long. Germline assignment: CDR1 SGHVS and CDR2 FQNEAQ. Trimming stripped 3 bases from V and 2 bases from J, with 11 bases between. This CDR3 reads CASSFRDLGNQPQHF. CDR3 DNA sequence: TGTGCCAGCAGCTTCAGGGATTTGGGCAATCAGCCCCAGCATTTT.

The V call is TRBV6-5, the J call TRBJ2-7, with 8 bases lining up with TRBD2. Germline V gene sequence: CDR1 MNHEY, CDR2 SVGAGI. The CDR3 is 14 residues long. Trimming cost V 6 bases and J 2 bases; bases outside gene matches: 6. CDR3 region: CASRRGVGTYEQYF. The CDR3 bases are TGTGCCAGCAGGCGGGGGGTGGGGACCTACGAGCAGTACTTC.

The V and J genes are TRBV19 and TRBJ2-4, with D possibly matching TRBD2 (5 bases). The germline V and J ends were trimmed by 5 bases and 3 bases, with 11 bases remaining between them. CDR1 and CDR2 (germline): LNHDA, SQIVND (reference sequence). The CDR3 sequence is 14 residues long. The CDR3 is CASSREQHKNIQYF. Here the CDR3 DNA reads TGTGCCAGTAGTCGGGAACAGCACAAAAACATTCAGTACTTC.

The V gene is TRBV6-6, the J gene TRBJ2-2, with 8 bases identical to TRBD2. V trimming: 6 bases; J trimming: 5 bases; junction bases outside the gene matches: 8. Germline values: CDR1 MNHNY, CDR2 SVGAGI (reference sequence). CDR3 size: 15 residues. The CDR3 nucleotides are TGTGCCAGCAGGTCCCAGCGGGAGCTAACCGGGGAGCTGTTTTTT. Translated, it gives CASRSQRELTGELFF.

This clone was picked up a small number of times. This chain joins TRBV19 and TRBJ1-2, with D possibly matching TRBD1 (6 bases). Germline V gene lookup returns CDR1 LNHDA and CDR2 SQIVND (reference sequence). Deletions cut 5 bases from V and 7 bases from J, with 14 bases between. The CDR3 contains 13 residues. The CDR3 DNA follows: TGTGCCAGTAGTCCGACAGCGGGGGCTGGCTACACCTTC. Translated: CASSPTAGAGYTF.

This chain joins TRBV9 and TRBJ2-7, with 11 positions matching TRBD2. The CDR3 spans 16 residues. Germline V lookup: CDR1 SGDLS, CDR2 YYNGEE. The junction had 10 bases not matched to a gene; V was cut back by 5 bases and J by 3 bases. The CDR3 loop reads CASSGSVLAGDYEQYF. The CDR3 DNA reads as TGTGCCAGCAGTGGATCCGTACTAGCGGGAGACTACGAGCAGTACTTC.

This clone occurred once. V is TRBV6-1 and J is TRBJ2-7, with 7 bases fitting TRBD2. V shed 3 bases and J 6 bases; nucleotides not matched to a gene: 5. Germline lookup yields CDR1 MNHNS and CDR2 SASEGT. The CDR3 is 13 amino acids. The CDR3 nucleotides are TGTGCCAGCAGTGATGTCCGCGGGGGCGAGCAGTACTTC. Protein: CASSDVRGGEQYF.

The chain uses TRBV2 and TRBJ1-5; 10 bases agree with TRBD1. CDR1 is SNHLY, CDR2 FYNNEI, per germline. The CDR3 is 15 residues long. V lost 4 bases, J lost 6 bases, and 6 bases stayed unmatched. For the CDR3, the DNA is TGTGCCAGCAGTGCCTTGGGACAGGGGTCTCAGCCCCAGCATTTT. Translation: CASSALGQGSQPQHF.

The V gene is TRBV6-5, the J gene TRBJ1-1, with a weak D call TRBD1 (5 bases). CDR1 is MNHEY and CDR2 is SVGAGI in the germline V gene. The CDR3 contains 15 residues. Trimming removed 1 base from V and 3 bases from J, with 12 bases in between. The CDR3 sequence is CASSYLSPGDTEAFF. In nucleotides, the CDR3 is TGTGCCAGCAGTTACTTAAGCCCGGGGGACACTGAAGCTTTCTTT.

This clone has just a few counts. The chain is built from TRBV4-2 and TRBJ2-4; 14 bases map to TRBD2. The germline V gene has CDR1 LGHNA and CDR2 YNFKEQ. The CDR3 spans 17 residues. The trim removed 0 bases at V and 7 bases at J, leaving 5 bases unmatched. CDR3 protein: CASSQEGTSGRMNIQYF. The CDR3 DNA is TGTGCCAGCAGCCAAGAAGGGACTAGCGGGAGAATGAACATTCAGTACTTC.

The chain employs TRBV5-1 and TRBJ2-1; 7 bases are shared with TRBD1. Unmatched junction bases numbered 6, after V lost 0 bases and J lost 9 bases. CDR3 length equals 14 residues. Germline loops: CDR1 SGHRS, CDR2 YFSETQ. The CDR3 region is CASSLADRVGEQFF. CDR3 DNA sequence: TGCGCCAGCAGCTTGGCCGACAGGGTGGGTGAGCAGTTCTTC.

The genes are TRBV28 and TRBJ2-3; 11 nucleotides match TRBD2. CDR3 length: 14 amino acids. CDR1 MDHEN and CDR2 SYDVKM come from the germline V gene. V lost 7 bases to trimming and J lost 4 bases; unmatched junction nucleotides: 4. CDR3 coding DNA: TGTGCCAGCATAGCGGGAGGGCCCCCAGATACGCAGTATTTT. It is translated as CASIAGGPPDTQYF.

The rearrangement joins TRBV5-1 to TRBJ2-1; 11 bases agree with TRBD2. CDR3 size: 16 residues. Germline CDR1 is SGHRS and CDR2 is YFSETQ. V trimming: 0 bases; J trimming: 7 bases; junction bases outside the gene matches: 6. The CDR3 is CASSLVGTSGLNEQFF. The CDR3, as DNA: TGCGCCAGCAGCTTGGTCGGGACTAGCGGATTAAATGAGCAGTTCTTC.

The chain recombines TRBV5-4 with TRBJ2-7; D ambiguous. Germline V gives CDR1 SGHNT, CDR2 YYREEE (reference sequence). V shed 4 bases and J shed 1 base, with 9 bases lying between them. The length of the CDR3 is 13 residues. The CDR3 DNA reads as TGTGCCAGCAGCCCCGACTGGTCCTACGAGCAGTACTTC. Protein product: CASSPDWSYEQYF.